This entry lists 17 T cell receptor beta chains sequenced from one sample in a study of vaccination and CD4 T cells after COVID-19. Treatment indicated: approximately nine-day PBMC culture with coronavirus spike peptide pools or control peptides (ViraFEST assay). Which antigens these TCRs recognize remains unknown. Researchers used the Oncomine TCR Beta short-read assay to sequence DNA from cultured CD4+ T cells. TCRdb re-derived calls from the PCR reads in MiXCR, one entry per CDR3 protein. The table has some 15,000 distinct CDR3 sequences, 40% to 60% seen once. The source material was CD4+ T cells from blood, cultured in vitro. The receptors originated from a human donor who had recovered from COVID-19.

This chain joins TRBV12-3 or TRBV12-4 and TRBJ1-6; the D gene is possibly TRBD1 (6 bases). This CDR3 spans 15 amino acids. V lost 4 bases to trimming and J lost 7 bases, with 14 bases between them. The chain's CDR3 is CASSSQGIGNSPLHF. The CDR3 DNA follows: TGTGCCAGCAGTTCCCAGGGGATTGGGAATTCACCCCTCCACTTT.

The chain recombines TRBV30 with TRBJ2-7; 14 nucleotides line up with TRBD2. Germline CDR1 and CDR2: GTSNPN and SVGIG (reference sequence). With 1 base clipped from V and 4 bases from J, the junction kept 3 bases outside the gene matches. The CDR3 spans 15 residues. As DNA, the CDR3 is TGTGCCTGGAGTGAGGGGACTAGCGGGGGATACGAGCAGTACTTC. Its translation: CAWSEGTSGGYEQYF.

J is TRBJ1-2 and V is TRBV6-1; a possible D gene is TRBD1 (6 bases). Germline-derived CDR1 and CDR2 are MNHNS and SASEGT. V shed 3 bases and J shed 2 bases, with 16 bases lying between them. This CDR3 is built from 16 residues. The CDR3 protein is CASSEIYRVDNYGYTF. CDR3 nucleotide sequence: TGTGCCAGCAGTGAGATATACAGGGTAGACAACTATGGCTACACCTTC.

The J gene is TRBJ1-5, the V gene TRBV18; D is ambiguous. The CDR3 consists of 15 residues. Per the germline V gene, CDR1 is KGHSH and CDR2 is LQKENI. V lost 5 bases, J lost 8 bases, and 19 bases lay in between. DNA of the CDR3: TGTGCCAGCTCAGCCTCGGGCAGCGGAGTTGAGCCCCAGCATTTT. Translated: CASSASGSGVEPQHF.

The V gene is TRBV10-3, the J gene TRBJ2-7, with D tentatively TRBD1 (5 bases). The germline gives CDR1 ENHRY, CDR2 SYGVKD. V was cut by 6 bases and J by 4 bases, with 10 bases left in between. CDR3 length: 12 amino acids. The CDR3 nucleotides are TGTGCCATCAGACAGGACGATTACGAGCAGTACTTC. It translates to CAIRQDDYEQYF.

In this sample, this clonotype turned up a few times. DNA of the CDR3: TGTGCCACCAGTGAGCCCGGACACGCCGGGGAGCTGTTTTTT. It yields the protein CATSEPGHAGELFF. The chain uses TRBV24-1 and TRBJ2-2; the D gene is possibly TRBD1 (5 bases). Germline CDR1 reads KGHDR; CDR2 reads SFDVKD. This CDR3 has 14 amino acids. V gave up 4 bases and J gave up 6 bases, with 11 bases separating them.

The CDR3 loop reads CSVEPDRTGELFF. CDR3 sequence (DNA): TGCAGCGTTGAACCCGACAGAACCGGGGAGCTGTTTTTT. The chain has TRBV29-1 and TRBJ2-2; the D gene is possibly TRBD1 (5 bases). V was cut by 2 bases and J by 5 bases, with 9 bases left in between. Germline V gene sequence: CDR1 SQVTM, CDR2 ANQGSEA. The CDR3 loop spans 13 amino acids.

This clonotype was seen a single time. This chain connects TRBV28 to TRBJ2-1, with D perhaps matching TRBD1 (7 bases). There are 17 residues in the CDR3. CDR1 MDHEN and CDR2 SYDVKM come from the germline V gene. Trimming stripped 2 bases from V and 7 bases from J, with 21 bases between. DNA of the CDR3: TGTGCCAGCAGTTTACCCGCAGGACAGGCTGGGGGGAATGAGCAGTTCTTC. Translated: CASSLPAGQAGGNEQFF.

This clonotype was seen a few times. This rearrangement joins TRBV20-1 to TRBJ1-1; maybe TRBD1 (6 bases). The CDR3 has 12 residues. Germline V gene sequence: CDR1 DFQATT, CDR2 SNEGSKA (reference sequence). The V end lost 5 bases, the J end lost 6 bases, and 13 bases lay between the germline ends. The CDR3 loop reads CSAPWTASEAFF. For the CDR3, the DNA is TGCAGTGCTCCCTGGACAGCCTCTGAAGCTTTCTTT.

This clonotype has just a few counts. CDR3 in DNA: TGCAGTGCTAGGAGGGGGAGGGCCTCAACCCAGTACTTC. This gives the protein CSARRGRASTQYF. The V and J genes are TRBV20-1 and TRBJ2-5, with a tentative D call TRBD2 (7 bases). From germline, CDR1 is DFQATT and CDR2 SNEGSKA (reference sequence). The CDR3 length is 13 residues. V was pared by 3 bases and J by 8 bases, with 16 bases between.

This clonotype appeared a single time. The rearrangement links TRBV6-1 to TRBJ2-1; D may be TRBD1 (6 bases). V was cut by 6 bases and J by 8 bases, with 14 bases left in between. Germline loops: CDR1 MNHNS, CDR2 SASEGT. This CDR3 spans 13 amino acids. Here the CDR3 reads CASRETGHHEQFF. CDR3 bases: TGTGCCAGCAGGGAAACGGGACACCATGAGCAGTTCTTC.

The chain employs TRBV5-4 and TRBJ2-1; D may be TRBD1 or TRBD2 (6 bases each). Germline V CDR1 and CDR2: SGHNT, YYREEE (reference sequence). CDR3 length equals 13 residues. V was trimmed by 4 bases and J by 9 bases, leaving 14 bases between them. This chain's CDR3 is CASSLVGGSEQFF. CDR3 nucleotide sequence: TGTGCCAGCAGCCTAGTGGGGGGCAGTGAGCAGTTCTTC.

This clonotype has a handful of counts. V and J are TRBV6-5 and TRBJ2-3; the D is unclear. Looked up from germline, CDR1 is MNHEY and CDR2 is SVGAGI. The CDR3 runs 14 residues. V gave up 4 bases and J gave up 3 bases, with 11 bases separating them. CDR3 DNA sequence: TGTGCCAGCAGTTCTGCAAGGGTTACAGATACGCAGTATTTT. This encodes CASSSARVTDTQYF.

The CDR3 DNA sequence: TGTGCCAGCAGTTACCCCCTCCCGGGGGGGGAAACCTACGAGCAGTACTTC. It codes for CASSYPLPGGETYEQYF. The genes are TRBV6-2 or TRBV6-3 and TRBJ2-7; 8 nucleotides match TRBD2. Germline V CDR1 and CDR2: MNHEY, SVGEGT. This CDR3 has 17 residues. The V segment lost 2 bases and the J segment 2 bases; nucleotides outside the gene matches: 11.

J is TRBJ2-5 and V is TRBV20-1; D gene ambiguous. Trimming removed 0 bases from V and 4 bases from J, with 27 bases in between. The CDR3 has 19 residues. Germline CDR1 is DFQATT and CDR2 is SNEGSKA (reference sequence). The CDR3 nucleotides read TGCAGTGCTAGAGACCGACGACTGGCAGAGAGTTCAACAAGAGAGACCCAGTACTTC. The encoded protein is CSARDRRLAESSTRETQYF.

The chain has TRBV20-1 and TRBJ1-1; D not resolved. The germline V and J ends were trimmed by 6 bases and 1 base, with 15 bases remaining between them. This CDR3 comprises 14 residues. Germline loops: CDR1 DFQATT, CDR2 SNEGSKA (reference sequence). The CDR3 protein is CSARIPGENTEAFF. CDR3 DNA sequence: TGCAGTGCGAGGATCCCGGGCGAGAACACTGAAGCTTTCTTT.

The chain links TRBV30 to TRBJ1-5, with a tentative D call TRBD1 (5 bases). The CDR3 is made up of 14 amino acids. The V gene lost 5 bases and the J gene lost 1 base, with 12 bases spanning the gap. The germline gives CDR1 GTSNPN, CDR2 SVGIG (reference sequence). The CDR3 DNA sequence: TGTGCCTGGGCTTCCGGACACAGCAATCAGCCCCAGCATTTT. It encodes CAWASGHSNQPQHF.